This T cell receptor beta chain is drawn from a study of T cells in Graves' hyperthyroidism and ophthalmopathy. Amplification yielded TCR beta CDR3 regions, with RNA transcripts as the source. HTBI primers were used for first-round RT-PCR of the TCR CDR3. TCRdb processed the multiplex PCR reads anew with MiXCR; each CDR3 protein has one entry. The sample records hundreds of thousands of distinct CDR3 sequences, 15% to 20% being singletons. The TCR comes from a man in his forties with Graves' ophthalmopathy. Sequencing used blood.

The CDR3 region has the DNA TGCAGTGCTAGAGTTGGGACAGGGGCTGGCTACACCTTC. It encodes CSARVGTGAGYTF. This chain connects TRBV20-1 to TRBJ1-2; 10 nucleotides agree with TRBD1. V lost 1 base to trimming and J lost 7 bases; unmatched junction nucleotides: 3. The CDR3 is made up of 13 amino acids. CDR1 and CDR2 from the germline V gene are DFQATT and SNEGSKA (reference sequence).